A single sample gave rise to the 28 T cell receptor beta chains below, sequenced in a study of blood T cell repertoires in COVID-19. TCRdb keeps only in-frame clones here, not all; method: immunoSEQ multiplex PCR. The sample records around 150,000 clones, 70% to 90% being singletons. Sequences were obtained from peripheral blood. The receptors stem from a man aged 55-75 years with acute or convalescent COVID-19.

This clone has only a few counts. The genes are TRBV2 and TRBJ2-7; D might be TRBD1 (6 bases). Germline V gene data show CDR1 as SNHLY and CDR2 as FYNNEI. The CDR3 is made up of 14 amino acids. V lost 8 bases and J 9 bases, leaving 23 bases between the germline ends. In DNA, the CDR3 is TGTGCCAGCGCTCGGGACAATGTTAACTCGGGGCAGTACTTC. It codes for CASARDNVNSGQYF.

The chain combines TRBV7-8 with TRBJ1-1; perhaps TRBD1 as D (5 bases). CDR1 and CDR2 (germline): SGHVS, FQNEAQ. This CDR3 spans 16 amino acids. V shed 5 bases and J shed 4 bases, with 20 bases lying between them. CDR3 loop: CASSRLGGGSPTEAFF. The CDR3 coding sequence is TGTGCCAGCAGCCGTTTGGGCGGGGGGTCCCCCACTGAAGCTTTCTTT.

The V call is TRBV6-4, the J call TRBJ2-1; 10 bases are shared with TRBD2. This CDR3 spans 14 amino acids. After removal of 2 bases from V and 9 bases from J, the junction contained 4 bases not matched to a gene. CDR1 MRHNA and CDR2 SNTAGT come from the germline V gene. CDR3 coding DNA: TGTGCCAGCAGTGACGGCCTAGCGGGAGTTGAGCAGTTCTTC. Translating gives CASSDGLAGVEQFF.

This chain joins TRBV10-3 and TRBJ1-4, with TRBD1 as a possible D gene (5 bases). V lost 6 bases and J 5 bases, leaving 13 bases between the germline ends. CDR1 and CDR2 (germline): ENHRY, SYGVKD. The CDR3 is 14 residues long. For the CDR3, the DNA is TGTGCCATCAGAGCGGACGGGGGGAATGAAAAACTGTTTTTT. Protein sequence: CAIRADGGNEKLFF.

This sequence joins TRBV4-1 and TRBJ1-2; 8 positions agree with TRBD1. The CDR3 loop spans 17 amino acids. CDR1 and CDR2 from the germline V gene are MGHRA and YSYEKL. V was clipped by 0 bases and J by 4 bases; unmatched bases: 10. Written as DNA, the CDR3 is TGCGCCAGCAGCCAAGATCGTTCAGGGGGCAGAGCCTATGGCTACACCTTC. Translating gives CASSQDRSGGRAYGYTF.

This chain connects TRBV7-8 to TRBJ1-4; D is possibly TRBD1 (6 bases). The length of the CDR3 is 15 residues. Per the germline V gene, CDR1 is SGHVS and CDR2 is FQNEAQ. V was cut by 5 bases and J by 2 bases, with 12 bases left in between. CDR3 nucleotides: TGTGCCAGCAGCCGAGACGGACAGACTAATGAAAAACTGTTTTTT. Protein: CASSRDGQTNEKLFF.

V and J are TRBV6-4 and TRBJ1-5; D is possibly TRBD1 (5 bases). The CDR3 is made up of 15 amino acids. The V end lost 6 bases, the J end lost 7 bases, and 19 bases lay between the germline ends. The germline gives CDR1 MRHNA, CDR2 SNTAGT. This chain's CDR3 is CASRRDSVLWQPQHF. As DNA, the CDR3 is TGTGCCAGCAGACGCGACAGTGTATTGTGGCAGCCCCAGCATTTT.

This chain links TRBV6-5 with TRBJ2-1; no reliable D call. The V end was cut by 0 bases, the J end by 9 bases, with 9 bases between. The germline gives CDR1 MNHEY, CDR2 SVGAGI. CDR3 length equals 13 residues. CDR3 nucleotide sequence: TGTGCCAGCAGTTACTCGAGGATCGTTGAGCAGTTCTTC. As protein: CASSYSRIVEQFF.

The chain joins TRBV6-1 to TRBJ2-7; D uncertain. V was cut by 0 bases and J by 4 bases, with 7 bases left in between. The CDR3 has 13 amino acids. Germline V gene lookup returns CDR1 MNHNS and CDR2 SASEGT. The DNA of the CDR3 is TGTGCCAGCAGTGAAGCTGGCAGTTACGAGCAGTACTTC. The encoded protein is CASSEAGSYEQYF.

J is TRBJ1-2 and V is TRBV24-1; D is possibly TRBD1 (5 bases). The germline V gene encodes CDR1 KGHDR and CDR2 SFDVKD. V lost 4 bases to trimming and J lost 0 bases, with 11 bases between them. The CDR3 runs to 15 residues. This chain's CDR3 is CATSEAGPANYGYTF. CDR3 nucleotide sequence: TGTGCCACCAGTGAAGCGGGACCCGCTAACTATGGCTACACCTTC.

The chain carries TRBV11-2 and TRBJ1-2, with TRBD1 matching over 7 bases. Trimming removed 4 bases from V and 4 bases from J; junction bases left unmatched: 9. Germline CDR1 SGHAT, CDR2 FQNNGV. The CDR3 contains 15 residues. The CDR3 nucleotides read TGTGCCAGCAGCTCAAGGACAGGTCTCATCTATGGCTACACCTTC. Translating it yields CASSSRTGLIYGYTF.

V gene TRBV5-1 combines with J gene TRBJ2-5; perhaps TRBD2 as D (6 bases). The CDR3 has 13 residues. Germline CDR1 reads SGHRS; CDR2 reads YFSETQ. Trimming cost V 4 bases and J 5 bases, with 12 bases left between them. The CDR3 here is CASSRRGEETQYF. CDR3 nucleotides: TGCGCCAGCAGCAGGCGGGGAGAGGAGACCCAGTACTTC.

The rearrangement uses TRBV6-2 or TRBV6-3 and TRBJ2-2; no definite D call. The CDR3 is 14 amino acids. Germline V CDR1 and CDR2: MNHEY, SVGEGT. V lost 0 bases to trimming and J lost 4 bases, with 6 bases between them. In nucleotides, the CDR3 is TGTGCCAGCAGTTACTCGCTACTCACCGGGGAGCTGTTTTTT. Translated: CASSYSLLTGELFF.

V usage is TRBV7-8 and J usage is TRBJ1-1; D is uncertain. In germline, CDR1 is SGHVS, CDR2 FQNEAQ. The CDR3 has 12 residues. Trimming took 2 bases from V and 5 from J, leaving 6 bases between them. The CDR3 is CASSLTETEAFF. As DNA, the CDR3 is TGTGCCAGCAGCTTAACGGAGACTGAAGCTTTCTTT.

This clone was recorded once. The J gene is TRBJ2-3, the V gene TRBV28, with TRBD2 matching over 10 bases. Per germline, CDR1 MDHEN and CDR2 SYDVKM. The CDR3 extends over 15 amino acids. J gave up 6 bases and V 4 bases, and 7 bases lay outside the gene matches. This CDR3 is CASSSAGGGSDTQYF. CDR3 in DNA: TGTGCCAGCAGTTCAGCGGGAGGGGGTTCGGATACGCAGTATTTT.

This chain joins TRBV4-1 and TRBJ1-4, with unresolved D. Between the trimmed V and J ends, which lost 8 bases and 8 bases, there was a span of 27 bases. The CDR3 spans 17 residues. CDR1 is MGHRA and CDR2 is YSYEKL in the germline V gene. The CDR3 loop reads CASHPTLVKDGREKLFF. CDR3 bases: TGCGCCAGCCACCCGACTTTGGTTAAAGACGGTAGAGAAAAACTGTTTTTT.

The gene calls are TRBV5-4 and TRBJ2-2; TRBD2 might be the D (6 bases). CDR1 is SGHNT and CDR2 is YYREEE in the germline V gene (reference sequence). Trimming removed 4 bases at V and 0 bases at J, with 10 bases between. The CDR3 spans 15 residues. The CDR3 DNA sequence: TGTGCCAGCAGCCCCGGGACTTCGAACACCGGGGAGCTGTTTTTT. Translation gives CASSPGTSNTGELFF.

This clone appeared a few times. V is TRBV5-1 and J is TRBJ1-6; 7 bases align to TRBD1. The CDR3 runs 15 residues. Germline V gives CDR1 SGHRS, CDR2 YFSETQ. Trimming cost V 0 bases and J 7 bases; bases outside gene matches: 4. DNA of the CDR3: TGCGCCAGCAGCTTGGAACAGGGGAGAAATTCACCCCTCCACTTT. Translation: CASSLEQGRNSPLHF.

J is TRBJ2-1 and V is TRBV5-4; TRBD2 aligns across 8 bases. The CDR3 is made up of 16 amino acids. CDR1 SGHNT and CDR2 YYREEE come from the germline V gene (reference sequence). Germline trimming cut 3 bases from V and 4 bases from J; bases unmatched to any gene: 9. In DNA form, the CDR3 reads TGTGCCAGCAGCTGGGGACTAGAGTCGACATACAATGAGCAGTTCTTC. This translates into CASSWGLESTYNEQFF.

The table lists this clone with a few counts. The chain uses TRBV7-9 and TRBJ1-2; D not resolved. This CDR3 region has 16 residues. Trimming took 5 bases from V and 6 from J, leaving 22 bases between them. The germline gives CDR1 SEHNR, CDR2 FQNEAQ (reference sequence). CDR3 coding DNA: TGTGCCAGCAGCCCTTACCGCAGTGAAGCGTCCGATGGCTACACCTTC. Encoded protein: CASSPYRSEASDGYTF.

The genes are TRBV6-2 or TRBV6-3 and TRBJ1-2; 9 bases align to TRBD1. The CDR3 has 14 amino acids. The V gene end was trimmed by 6 bases and the J gene end by 6 bases; junction bases not matched to a gene: 8. The germline CDR1 and CDR2 sequences are MNHEY and SVGEGT. This CDR3 reads CASSWGDRADGYTF. The CDR3 DNA is TGTGCCAGCAGCTGGGGGGACAGGGCAGATGGCTACACCTTC.

The chain uses TRBV6-1 and TRBJ2-7; D might be TRBD1 (6 bases). With 1 base removed from V and 3 bases from J, the gap between germline ends came to 10 bases. The CDR3 is 14 residues long. Per germline, CDR1 MNHNS and CDR2 SASEGT. The CDR3 sequence: CASSEGEGGYEQYF. The CDR3 DNA follows: TGTGCCAGCAGTGAAGGAGAAGGGGGCTACGAGCAGTACTTC.

In its sample, this clone was seen a few times. The V and J genes are TRBV19 and TRBJ1-5; D perhaps matches TRBD1 (5 bases). V lost 5 bases, J lost 1 base, and 18 bases lay in between. The CDR3 spans 17 residues. Germline V CDR1 and CDR2: LNHDA, SQIVND (reference sequence). Here the CDR3 DNA reads TGTGCCAGTAGTGAACGTTCCGGGACTAGGAGCAATCAGCCCCAGCATTTT. Translation gives CASSERSGTRSNQPQHF.

The CDR3 is CATSRDGSLMVEQFF. CDR3 sequence (DNA): TGTGCCACCAGCAGAGATGGCAGTCTGATGGTCGAGCAGTTCTTC. The chain combines TRBV15 with TRBJ2-1; no reliable D call. Germline values: CDR1 LNHNV, CDR2 YYDKDF (reference sequence). CDR3 length equals 15 residues. V lost 0 bases to trimming and J lost 10 bases, with 16 bases between them.

This clone was seen only a few times. The CDR3 coding sequence is TGTGCCATCAAAGGGACTAGCACAGATACGCAGTATTTT. Protein product: CAIKGTSTDTQYF. The rearrangement joins TRBV10-3 to TRBJ2-3; maybe TRBD2 (6 bases). The V end was cut by 7 bases, the J end by 0 bases, with 8 bases between. Germline V gives CDR1 ENHRY, CDR2 SYGVKD. CDR3 length equals 13 residues.

The CDR3: CASSWARGGELFF. As DNA, the CDR3 is TGTGCCAGCAGCTGGGCCAGGGGAGGGGAGCTGTTTTTT. The chain recombines TRBV27 with TRBJ2-2; a weak D match, TRBD1 (6 bases). The CDR3 has 13 residues. V was cut by 6 bases and J by 8 bases, with 13 bases left in between. The germline gives CDR1 MNHEY, CDR2 SMNVEV (reference sequence).

This chain uses TRBV4-1 with TRBJ2-7, with D possibly being TRBD1 (5 bases). The germline V and J ends were trimmed by 2 bases and 4 bases, with 12 bases remaining between them. The CDR3 loop spans 14 amino acids. Germline V gene sequence: CDR1 MGHRA, CDR2 YSYEKL. As DNA, the CDR3 is TGCGCCAGCAGCCAATCGTACAGGTCGTACGAGCAGTACTTC. Encoded protein: CASSQSYRSYEQYF.

The chain uses TRBV5-6 and TRBJ1-2; 9 positions agree with TRBD1. With 3 bases clipped from V and 5 bases from J, the junction kept 5 bases outside the gene matches. Germline CDR1 and CDR2: SGHDT and YYEEEE. The CDR3 has 14 amino acids. The CDR3 DNA reads TGTGCCAGCAGCTCGGGGACAGGGATATATGGCTACACCTTC. This codes for CASSSGTGIYGYTF.